This T cell receptor (beta chain) was sequenced during a study of blood T cell repertoires in COVID-19. The assay was immunoSEQ multiplex PCR, and TCRdb's table has in-frame clones only and misses some. The data hold 250,000 or so clones, with roughly 86% observed a single time. The CDR3 has 18 residues. Germline lookup yields CDR1 LNHDA and CDR2 SQIVND (reference sequence). J was trimmed by 6 bases and V by 3 bases; bases with no gene match: 17. This clonotype originated in a man aged 35 to 55 with active or convalescent COVID-19. The V gene is TRBV19, the J gene TRBJ1-2; the match to TRBD1 covers 9 bases. Sample: peripheral blood. The CDR3 DNA reads TGTGCCAGTAGTATTCGTAAGGAGCCGACAGGGGGATATAATGGCTACACCTTC. Translation gives CASSIRKEPTGGYNGYTF.